This entry lists 9 T cell receptor beta chains sequenced from one sample in a study of cytotoxic CD8 clonotypes in ibrutinib-treated CLL. Some clones are missing from TCRdb's copy, which holds only in-frame ones; the method was immunoSEQ multiplex PCR. The table records 120,000 to 150,000 clones, about 91% of them present only once. Sequenced here: PBMCs, sampled after 12 months of ibrutinib treatment. Receptors originate from a human donor with chronic lymphocytic leukemia.

This clone occurred a few times. The J gene is TRBJ1-2, the V gene TRBV7-9; a weak D match, TRBD1 (6 bases). Germline loops: CDR1 SEHNR, CDR2 FQNEAQ (reference sequence). Between the trimmed V and J ends, which lost 1 base and 0 bases, there was a span of 9 bases. This CDR3 comprises 15 residues. This CDR3 reads CASSLGTASNYGYTF. Here the CDR3 DNA reads TGTGCCAGCAGCTTAGGGACAGCCTCTAACTATGGCTACACCTTC.

The chain couples TRBV18 to TRBJ1-2; 8 nucleotides agree with TRBD1. The CDR3 spans 13 residues. Trimming took 5 bases from V and 7 from J; bases not matched to a gene: 6. Germline CDR1 is KGHSH and CDR2 is LQKENI. The CDR3 spells CASSTGQDSGYTF. The CDR3 nucleotides read TGTGCCAGCTCAACGGGACAGGACTCTGGCTACACCTTC.

This chain uses TRBV10-2 with TRBJ2-1; 14 nucleotides line up with TRBD2. Trimming at V came to 7 bases and at J to 10 bases, leaving 15 bases not matched to a gene. The CDR3 has 17 residues. CDR1 WSHSY and CDR2 SAAADI come from the germline V gene. CDR3 protein: CASTMTGTSGGVGEQFF. CDR3 sequence (DNA): TGCGCCAGCACTATGACCGGGACTAGCGGGGGCGTGGGGGAGCAGTTCTTC.

This rearrangement joins TRBV28 to TRBJ2-7, with D possibly being TRBD1 or TRBD2 (5 bases each). Germline V gene lookup returns CDR1 MDHEN and CDR2 SYDVKM. CDR3 size: 14 residues. V was shortened by 10 bases and J by 3 bases, with 19 bases between the two germline ends. CDR3 DNA sequence: TGTGCCACCAAAACCCGGGACCCTAACTACGAGCAGTACTTC. Its translation is CATKTRDPNYEQYF.

This chain joins TRBV18 and TRBJ2-3; the D gene is possibly TRBD2 (6 bases). With 3 bases removed from V and 0 bases from J, the gap between germline ends came to 13 bases. Germline CDR1 is KGHSH and CDR2 is LQKENI. The CDR3 length is 16 residues. CDR3 DNA: TGTGCCAGCTCACCTGACGCGGGACGGAGCACAGATACGCAGTATTTT. This codes for CASSPDAGRSTDTQYF.

The rearrangement uses TRBV9 and TRBJ2-3; 7 nucleotides match TRBD2. The length of the CDR3 is 16 residues. Germline CDR1 and CDR2: SGDLS and YYNGEE. V was clipped by 4 bases and J by 2 bases; unmatched bases: 10. This chain's CDR3 is CASSPGGSPNTDTQYF. CDR3 bases: TGTGCCAGCAGCCCCGGGGGGAGCCCGAACACAGATACGCAGTATTTT.

A single count supports this clone. The chain has TRBV19 and TRBJ1-2; D gene ambiguous. The V end was cut by 7 bases, the J end by 2 bases, with 11 bases between. The CDR3 runs to 13 residues. Germline-derived CDR1 and CDR2 are LNHDA and SQIVND (reference sequence). The CDR3 nucleotides are TGTGCCAGTATAAGTAGCAGGAACTATGGCTACACCTTC. Its translation is CASISSRNYGYTF.

This clone was recorded only once. The chain employs TRBV5-1 and TRBJ2-2; either TRBD1 or TRBD2 may supply D (5 bases each). From germline, CDR1 is SGHRS and CDR2 YFSETQ. V was cut by 5 bases and J by 5 bases, with 7 bases left in between. CDR3 length equals 12 residues. CDR3 coding DNA: TGCGCCAGCAGTTGGGGGACCGGGGAGCTGTTTTTT. Its protein is CASSWGTGELFF.

The chain links TRBV20-1 to TRBJ2-4; 7 nucleotides align to TRBD2. The germline V gene encodes CDR1 DFQATT and CDR2 SNEGSKA (reference sequence). V shed 6 bases and J 13 bases; nucleotides not matched to a gene: 9. The CDR3 loop spans 11 amino acids. The CDR3 is CSASSGNPQYF. Here the CDR3 DNA reads TGCAGTGCCTCGAGCGGGAATCCGCAGTACTTC.